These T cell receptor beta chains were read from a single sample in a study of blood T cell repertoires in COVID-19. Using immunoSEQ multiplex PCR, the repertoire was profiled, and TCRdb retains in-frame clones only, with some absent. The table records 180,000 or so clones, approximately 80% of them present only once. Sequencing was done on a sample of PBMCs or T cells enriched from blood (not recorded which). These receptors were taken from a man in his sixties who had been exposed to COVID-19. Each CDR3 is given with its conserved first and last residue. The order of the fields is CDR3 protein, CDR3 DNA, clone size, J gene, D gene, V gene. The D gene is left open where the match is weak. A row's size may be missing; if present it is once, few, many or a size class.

CASSSGTNPPGANVLTF TGTGCCAGCAGTTCCGGGACAAACCCCCCTGGGGCCAACGTCCTGACTTTC - TRBJ2-6 - TRBV6-2/TRBV6-3
CASSAGQGGETQYF TGTGCCAGCAGCGCCGGACAGGGTGGCGAGACCCAGTACTTC - TRBJ2-5 TRBD1 TRBV11-3
CASSQDHGRVSYGYTF TGCGCCAGCAGCCAAGATCATGGGAGGGTTTCGTATGGCTACACCTTC - TRBJ1-2 - TRBV4-3
CSVEREVQFF TGCAGCGTTGAAAGGGAGGTGCAGTTCTTC - TRBJ2-1 - TRBV29-1
CASSFQGLLAYGYTF TGTGCCAGTAGTTTCCAGGGGTTGCTTGCCTATGGCTACACCTTC many TRBJ1-2 - TRBV19
CASSSKRGGSYNEQFF TGTGCCAGCAGCTCTAAGCGGGGTGGCTCCTACAATGAGCAGTTCTTC - TRBJ2-1 TRBD2 TRBV7-9
CSVLPTGTENTEAFF TGCAGCGTCTTACCTACCGGGACAGAGAACACTGAAGCTTTCTTT - TRBJ1-1 TRBD1 TRBV29-1
CASRRQPNTEAFF TGTGCCAGCAGGAGACAGCCGAACACTGAAGCTTTCTTT - TRBJ1-1 - TRBV12-3/TRBV12-4
CASWRGLGNQPQHF TGTGCCAGCTGGAGGGGTCTGGGGAATCAGCCCCAGCATTTT - TRBJ1-5 - TRBV28
CASSLQGLAGEGEQFF TGTGCCAGCAGCCTTCAGGGACTAGCGGGAGAGGGGGAGCAGTTCTTC - TRBJ2-1 TRBD2 TRBV7-3
CASSRGDPKNIQYF TGTGCCAGCAGTCGGGGTGATCCCAAAAACATTCAGTACTTC - TRBJ2-4 - TRBV6-5
CATSDLSGGDGTGELFF TGTGCCACCAGTGATTTGTCTGGGGGCGACGGCACCGGGGAGCTGTTTTTT once TRBJ2-2 - TRBV24-1
CAISGNAEAGELFF TGTGCCATCAGTGGGAACGCAGAGGCCGGGGAGCTGTTTTTT - TRBJ2-2 - TRBV10-3
CSGGQGNSDTQYF TGCAGCGGGGGACAGGGAAACTCAGATACGCAGTATTTT - TRBJ2-3 TRBD1 TRBV29-1
CASSLEPPLAGQETQYF TGTGCCAGCAGTTTGGAACCCCCGCTAGCGGGGCAAGAGACCCAGTACTTC once TRBJ2-5 TRBD2 TRBV27
CAISDLAGGGEQFF TGTGCCATCAGTGACCTAGCGGGAGGGGGTGAGCAGTTCTTC - TRBJ2-1 TRBD2 TRBV10-3
CASSFRGATGELFF TGTGCCAGCAGTTTTCGGGGGGCCACCGGGGAGCTGTTTTTT - TRBJ2-2 - TRBV27
CASSFDRGGSPLHF TGCGCCAGCAGCTTCGACAGGGGAGGATCACCCCTCCACTTT - TRBJ1-6 TRBD1 TRBV5-1
CASRGTGDYEQYF TGTGCCAGCAGGGGGACAGGGGATTACGAGCAGTACTTC - TRBJ2-7 TRBD1 TRBV25-1
CASSSKGVSYEQYF TGTGCCAGCAGCTCCAAAGGGGTGAGCTACGAGCAGTACTTC - TRBJ2-7 - TRBV7-2
CASSPTRTNEQYF TGTGCCAGCTCACCCACCCGGACTAACGAGCAGTACTTC - TRBJ2-7 - TRBV18
CASSMRDRVPFF TGTGCCAGCAGTATGCGGGACAGGGTGCCGTTCTTC few TRBJ2-1 TRBD1 TRBV7-9